What follows are 8 T cell receptor beta chains derived from one specimen sequenced in a study of T cell repertoires in cytomegalovirus infection. TCRdb reprocessed the reads via MiXCR and lists one record per CDR3 protein. The table has 310,000 or so distinct CDR3 sequences, 20% to 30% seen once. The source material was PBMCs. The receptors were sampled from a human donor in good health (CMV status not recorded). Some clones in this sample may be carry-over from other donors' samples.

This clonotype has just a few counts. V is TRBV19 and J is TRBJ1-4; D unresolved. The ends were cut back, 4 bases at V and 5 bases at J, with 17 bases in the middle. This CDR3 has 16 residues. The germline CDR1 and CDR2 sequences are LNHDA and SQIVND (reference sequence). CDR3 sequence reads: CASSTAVPSLNEKLFF. CDR3 DNA sequence: TGTGCCAGTAGTACGGCGGTGCCGTCGCTCAATGAAAAACTGTTTTTT.

V gene TRBV5-6 combines with J gene TRBJ2-5; TRBD1 agrees at 8 bases. Germline V CDR1 and CDR2: SGHDT, YYEEEE. This CDR3 comprises 14 residues. V shed 6 bases, J shed 5 bases, and the junction held 9 bases outside the gene matches. The DNA for the CDR3 is TGTGCCAGCAACGGAGCCGACAGGGGTGAGACCCAGTACTTC. This codes for CASNGADRGETQYF.

This clonotype turned up a few times. V is TRBV4-1 and J is TRBJ1-1; D perhaps matches TRBD1 (6 bases). The V gene's germline CDR1 is MGHRA and CDR2 YSYEKL. V was pared by 3 bases and J by 0 bases, with 11 bases between. This CDR3 is built from 15 residues. The CDR3 sequence is CASSQVQGLNTEAFF. The CDR3 nucleotides read TGCGCCAGCAGCCAGGTTCAGGGGTTGAACACTGAAGCTTTCTTT.

CDR3 loop: CASSPTTGGDGTQYF. CDR3 coding DNA: TGTGCCAGCTCACCTACGACAGGGGGCGATGGGACCCAGTACTTC. The rearrangement uses TRBV18 and TRBJ2-5; 10 bases agree with TRBD1. CDR3 length: 15 residues. Trimming cost V 3 bases and J 7 bases; bases outside gene matches: 8. Per germline, CDR1 KGHSH and CDR2 LQKENI.

The chain couples TRBV7-2 to TRBJ2-7, with 13 bases matching TRBD2. This CDR3 is 16 amino acids long. The V gene's germline CDR1 is SGHTA and CDR2 FQGNSA. J lost 6 bases, V lost 5 bases, and 10 bases had no gene match. CDR3 loop: CASSHSSRLAGGEQYF. In DNA, the CDR3 is TGTGCCAGCAGCCACTCATCCAGACTAGCGGGGGGCGAGCAGTACTTC.

This clonotype has only a few counts. This sequence joins TRBV5-1 and TRBJ2-1; the match to TRBD1 covers 7 bases. The CDR3 spans 15 residues. V was pared by 4 bases and J by 7 bases, with 11 bases of the junction left unmatched. Germline lookup yields CDR1 SGHRS and CDR2 YFSETQ. The CDR3 loop is CASSIQGISGNEQFF. The CDR3 DNA follows: TGCGCCAGCAGCATACAGGGGATCAGTGGGAATGAGCAGTTCTTC.

The V call is TRBV7-3, the J call TRBJ2-1; 10 bases are shared with TRBD2. J was trimmed by 4 bases and V by 2 bases; bases with no gene match: 5. The germline CDR1 and CDR2 sequences are SGHTA and FQGTGA. The length of the CDR3 is 16 residues. In DNA, the CDR3 is TGTGCCAGCAGCTTACTAGGACTAGCGGAATACAATGAGCAGTTCTTC. This codes for CASSLLGLAEYNEQFF. Full variable domain (missing parts from reference TRBV7-3 and TRBJ2-1): GAGVSQTPSNKVTEKGKYVELRCDPISGHTALYWYRQSLGQGPEFLIYFQGTGAADDSGLPNDRFFAVRPEGSVSTLKIQRTERGDSAVYLCASSLLGLAEYNEQFFGPGTRLTVL.

As concerns this clonotype: Possible read error: a much larger clone is one base away. The chain couples TRBV7-6 to TRBJ2-1; 7 nucleotides match TRBD2. Losses at the gene ends were 11 bases for V and 4 bases for J; bases not matched to a gene: 14. Germline CDR1 reads SGHVS; CDR2 reads FNYEAQ. The CDR3 runs to 15 residues. CDR3 region: CASGPGSGIYNEQFF. The DNA of the CDR3 is TGTGCCTCGGGTCCGGGCAGCGGGATATACAATGAGCAGTTCTTC.